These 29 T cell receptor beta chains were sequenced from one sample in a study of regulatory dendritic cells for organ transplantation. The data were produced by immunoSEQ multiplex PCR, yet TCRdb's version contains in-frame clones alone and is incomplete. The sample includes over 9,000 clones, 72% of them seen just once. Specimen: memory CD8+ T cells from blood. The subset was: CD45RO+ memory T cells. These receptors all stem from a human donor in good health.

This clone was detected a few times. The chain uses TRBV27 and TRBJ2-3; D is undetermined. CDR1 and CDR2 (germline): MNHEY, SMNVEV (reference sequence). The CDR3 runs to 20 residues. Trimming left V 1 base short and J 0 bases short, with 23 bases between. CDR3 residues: CASSLWSPFMLRKSTDTQYF. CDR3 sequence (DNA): TGTGCCAGCAGTTTATGGTCCCCCTTTATGCTTAGAAAGAGCACAGATACGCAGTATTTT.

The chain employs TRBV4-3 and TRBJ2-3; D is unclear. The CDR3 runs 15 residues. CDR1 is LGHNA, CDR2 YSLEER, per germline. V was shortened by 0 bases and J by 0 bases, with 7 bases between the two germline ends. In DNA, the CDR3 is TGCGCCAGCAGCCAAGATCGGTCCAGCACAGATACGCAGTATTTT. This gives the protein CASSQDRSSTDTQYF.

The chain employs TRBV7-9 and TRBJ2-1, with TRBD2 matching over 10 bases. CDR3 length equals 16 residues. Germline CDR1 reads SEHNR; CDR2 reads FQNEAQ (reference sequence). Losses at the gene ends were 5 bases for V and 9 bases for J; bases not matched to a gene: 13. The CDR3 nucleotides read TGTGCCAGCAGCCCACACCCGACTAGCGGGCGGGGTGAGCAGTTCTTC. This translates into CASSPHPTSGRGEQFF.

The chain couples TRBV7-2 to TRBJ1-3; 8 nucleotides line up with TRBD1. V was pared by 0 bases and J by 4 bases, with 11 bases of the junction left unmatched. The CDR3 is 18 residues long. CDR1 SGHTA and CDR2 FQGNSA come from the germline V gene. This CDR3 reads CASSLAPRQGAWGNTIYF. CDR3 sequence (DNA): TGTGCCAGCAGCTTAGCGCCCCGGCAGGGGGCATGGGGAAACACCATATATTTT.

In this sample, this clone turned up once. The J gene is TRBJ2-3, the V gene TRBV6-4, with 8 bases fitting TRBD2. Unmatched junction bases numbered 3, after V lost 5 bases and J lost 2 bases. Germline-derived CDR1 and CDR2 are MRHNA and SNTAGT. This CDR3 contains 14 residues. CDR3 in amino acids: CASSSGGATDTQYF. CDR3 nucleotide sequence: TGTGCCAGCAGTTCGGGGGGGGCCACAGATACGCAGTATTTT.

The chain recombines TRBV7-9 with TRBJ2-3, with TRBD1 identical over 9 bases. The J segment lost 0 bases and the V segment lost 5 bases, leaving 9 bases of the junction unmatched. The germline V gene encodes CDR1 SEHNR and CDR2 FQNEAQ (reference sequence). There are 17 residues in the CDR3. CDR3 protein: CASSARDRVSSTDTQYF. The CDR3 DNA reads TGTGCCAGCAGCGCCCGGGACAGGGTTTCTAGCACAGATACGCAGTATTTT. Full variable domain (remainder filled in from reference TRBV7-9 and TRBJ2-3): DTGVSQNPRHKITKRGQNVTFRCDPISEHNRLYWYRQTLGQGPEFLTYFQNEAQLEKSRLLSDRFSAERPKGSFSTLEIQRTEQGDSAMYLCASSARDRVSSTDTQYFGPGTRLTVL.

The CDR3 DNA sequence: TGTGCCAGCAGTGACTCGGCAGGGGGCCCCAACTATGGCTACACCTTC. Translating gives CASSDSAGGPNYGYTF. The chain couples TRBV6-4 to TRBJ1-2, with 8 bases aligning to TRBD1. Germline assignment: CDR1 MRHNA and CDR2 SNTAGT. V lost 0 bases to trimming and J lost 2 bases; unmatched junction nucleotides: 5. The CDR3 runs to 16 residues.

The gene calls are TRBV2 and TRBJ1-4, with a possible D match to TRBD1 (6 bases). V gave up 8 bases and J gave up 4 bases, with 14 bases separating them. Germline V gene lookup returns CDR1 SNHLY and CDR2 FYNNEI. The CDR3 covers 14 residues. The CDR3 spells CASDLTGNNEKLFF. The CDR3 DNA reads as TGTGCCAGCGACCTTACAGGGAATAATGAAAAACTGTTTTTT.

In DNA form, the CDR3 reads TGTGCCAGCAGCTCGATGGACAGGATTAACTATGGCTACACCTTC. Its protein is CASSSMDRINYGYTF. The J gene is TRBJ1-2, the V gene TRBV13; 7 positions agree with TRBD1. CDR3 size: 15 residues. Germline CDR1 reads PRHDT; CDR2 reads FYEKMQ (reference sequence). The junction had 6 bases not matched to a gene; V was cut back by 4 bases and J by 1 base.

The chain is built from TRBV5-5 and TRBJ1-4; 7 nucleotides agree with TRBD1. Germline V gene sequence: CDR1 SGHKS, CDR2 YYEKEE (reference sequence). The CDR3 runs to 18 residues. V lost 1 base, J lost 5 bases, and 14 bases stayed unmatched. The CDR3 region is CASSLPGQSESRNEKLFF. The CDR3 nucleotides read TGTGCCAGCAGCTTGCCGGGACAGTCGGAGTCGAGGAATGAAAAACTGTTTTTT.

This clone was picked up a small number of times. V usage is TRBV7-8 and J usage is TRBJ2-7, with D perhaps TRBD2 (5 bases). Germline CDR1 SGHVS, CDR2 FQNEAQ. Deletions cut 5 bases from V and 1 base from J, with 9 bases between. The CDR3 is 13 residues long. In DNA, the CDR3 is TGTGCCAGCAGCCGGGAAGAGTCCTACGAGCAGTACTTC. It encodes CASSREESYEQYF. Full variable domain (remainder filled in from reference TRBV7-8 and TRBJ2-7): GAGVSQSPRYKVAKRGQDVALRCDPISGHVSLFWYQQALGQGPEFLTYFQNEAQLDKSGLPSDRFFAERPEGSVSTLKIQRTQQEDSAVYLCASSREESYEQYFGPGTRLTVT.

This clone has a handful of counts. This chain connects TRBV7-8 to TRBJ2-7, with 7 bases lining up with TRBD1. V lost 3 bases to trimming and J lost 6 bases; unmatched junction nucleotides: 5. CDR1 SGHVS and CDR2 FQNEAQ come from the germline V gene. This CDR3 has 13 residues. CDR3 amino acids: CASSFSDRAEQYF. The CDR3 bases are TGTGCCAGCAGCTTTTCCGACAGGGCCGAGCAGTACTTC.

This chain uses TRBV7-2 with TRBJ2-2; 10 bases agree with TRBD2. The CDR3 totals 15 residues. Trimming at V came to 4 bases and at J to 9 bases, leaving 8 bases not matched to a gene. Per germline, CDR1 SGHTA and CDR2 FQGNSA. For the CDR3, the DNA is TGTGCCAGCAGCTGGGCTAGCGGGAGTCGATGGGAGCTGTTTTTT. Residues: CASSWASGSRWELFF.

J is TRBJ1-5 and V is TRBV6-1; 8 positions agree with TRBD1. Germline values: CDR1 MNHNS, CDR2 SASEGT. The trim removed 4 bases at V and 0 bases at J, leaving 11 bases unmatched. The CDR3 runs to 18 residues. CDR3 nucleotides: TGTGCCAGCAGTGGTCACCGGGACAGGACACTTAGCAATCAGCCCCAGCATTTT. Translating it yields CASSGHRDRTLSNQPQHF.

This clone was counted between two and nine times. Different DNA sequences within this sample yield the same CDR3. This CDR3 reads CASSLTGAKNQPQHF. CDR3 DNA: TGTGCCAGCAGCTTGACAGGGGCTAAGAATCAGCCCCAGCATTTT. The V call is TRBV5-5, the J call TRBJ1-5, with 7 bases fitting TRBD1. Germline trimming cut 1 base from V and 4 bases from J; bases unmatched to any gene: 5. CDR1 is SGHKS and CDR2 is YYEKEE in the germline V gene (reference sequence). The CDR3 has 15 residues.

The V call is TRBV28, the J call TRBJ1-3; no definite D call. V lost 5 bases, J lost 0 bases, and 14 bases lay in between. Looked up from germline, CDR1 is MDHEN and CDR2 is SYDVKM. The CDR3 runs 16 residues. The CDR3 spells CASSPGGRASGNTIYF. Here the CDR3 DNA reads TGTGCCAGCAGTCCCGGCGGCCGGGCCTCTGGAAACACCATATATTTT.

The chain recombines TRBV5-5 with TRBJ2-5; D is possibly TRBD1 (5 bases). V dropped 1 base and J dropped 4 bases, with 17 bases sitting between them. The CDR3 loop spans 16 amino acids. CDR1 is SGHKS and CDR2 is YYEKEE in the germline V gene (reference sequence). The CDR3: CASSLTDIHLGETQYF. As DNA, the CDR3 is TGTGCCAGCAGCTTGACGGACATTCACCTGGGAGAGACCCAGTACTTC.

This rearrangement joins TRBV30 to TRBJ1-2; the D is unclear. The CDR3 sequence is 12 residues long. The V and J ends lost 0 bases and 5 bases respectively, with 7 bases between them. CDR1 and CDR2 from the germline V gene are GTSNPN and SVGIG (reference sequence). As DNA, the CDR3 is TGTGCCTGGAGTGTACTAGGTTATGGCTACACCTTC. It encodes CAWSVLGYGYTF.

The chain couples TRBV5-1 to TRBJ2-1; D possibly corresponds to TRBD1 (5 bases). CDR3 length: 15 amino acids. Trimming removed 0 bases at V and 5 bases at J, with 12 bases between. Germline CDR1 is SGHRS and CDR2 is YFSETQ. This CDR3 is CASSLDGAGHNEQFF. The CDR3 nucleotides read TGCGCCAGCAGCTTGGATGGGGCCGGTCACAATGAGCAGTTCTTC.

The CDR3 loop is CASSLLAGTRVYEQFF. CDR3 bases: TGTGCCAGCAGCCTGTTAGCCGGGACTAGAGTCTATGAGCAGTTCTTC. J is TRBJ2-1 and V is TRBV5-4; the match to TRBD2 covers 8 bases. CDR1 and CDR2 (germline): SGHNT, YYREEE (reference sequence). This CDR3 contains 16 residues. V was pared by 4 bases and J by 8 bases, with 14 bases of the junction left unmatched.

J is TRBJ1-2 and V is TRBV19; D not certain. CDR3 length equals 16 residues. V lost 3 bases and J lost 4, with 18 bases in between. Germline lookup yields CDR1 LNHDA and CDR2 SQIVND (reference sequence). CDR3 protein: CASSILGGRRLYGYTF. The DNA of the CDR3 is TGTGCCAGTAGTATTTTAGGCGGCCGAAGACTCTATGGCTACACCTTC.

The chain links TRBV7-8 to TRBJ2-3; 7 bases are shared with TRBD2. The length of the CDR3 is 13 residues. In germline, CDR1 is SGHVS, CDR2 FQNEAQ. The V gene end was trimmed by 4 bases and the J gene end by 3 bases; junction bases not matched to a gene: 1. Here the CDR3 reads CASSWGGTDTQYF. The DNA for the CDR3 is TGTGCCAGCAGCTGGGGGGGAACAGATACGCAGTATTTT.

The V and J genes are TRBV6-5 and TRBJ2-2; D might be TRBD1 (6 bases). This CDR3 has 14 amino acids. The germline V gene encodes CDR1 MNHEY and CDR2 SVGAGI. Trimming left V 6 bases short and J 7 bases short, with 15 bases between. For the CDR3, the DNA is TGTGCCAGCAGCTACAGGGAAGTGGTCGGGGAGCTGTTTTTT. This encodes CASSYREVVGELFF.

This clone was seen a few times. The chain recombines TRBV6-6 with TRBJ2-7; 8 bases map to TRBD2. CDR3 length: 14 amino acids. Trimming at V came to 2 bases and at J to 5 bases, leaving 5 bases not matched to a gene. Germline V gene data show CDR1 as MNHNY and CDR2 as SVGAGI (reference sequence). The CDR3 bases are TGTGCCAGCAGTTACGTCGCGGGAGGTCACGAGCAGTACTTC. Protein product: CASSYVAGGHEQYF.

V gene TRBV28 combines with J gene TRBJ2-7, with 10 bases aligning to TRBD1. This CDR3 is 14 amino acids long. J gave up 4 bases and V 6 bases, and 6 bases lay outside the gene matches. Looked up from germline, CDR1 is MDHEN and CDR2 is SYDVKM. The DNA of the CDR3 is TGTGCCAGCAGCCCCGGGACAGGGGCGTACGAGCAGTACTTC. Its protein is CASSPGTGAYEQYF.

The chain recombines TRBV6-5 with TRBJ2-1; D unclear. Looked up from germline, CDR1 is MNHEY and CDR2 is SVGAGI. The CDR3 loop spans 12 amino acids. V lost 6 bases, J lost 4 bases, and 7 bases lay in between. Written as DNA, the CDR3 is TGTGCCAGCAGGGGTGGGTACAATGAGCAGTTCTTC. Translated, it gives CASRGGYNEQFF.

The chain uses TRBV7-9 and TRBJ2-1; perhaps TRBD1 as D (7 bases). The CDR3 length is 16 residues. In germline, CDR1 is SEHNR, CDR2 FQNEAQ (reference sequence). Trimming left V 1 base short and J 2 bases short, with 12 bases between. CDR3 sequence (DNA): TGTGCCAGCAGCTTAGGCGGGACAGATCCCTACAATGAGCAGTTCTTC. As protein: CASSLGGTDPYNEQFF.

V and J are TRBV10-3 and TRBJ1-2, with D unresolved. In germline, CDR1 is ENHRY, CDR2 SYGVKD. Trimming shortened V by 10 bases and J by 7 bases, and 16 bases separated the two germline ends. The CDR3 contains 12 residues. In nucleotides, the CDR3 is TGTGCCACGTCCACAAAAGGTCGTGGCTACACCTTC. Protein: CATSTKGRGYTF.

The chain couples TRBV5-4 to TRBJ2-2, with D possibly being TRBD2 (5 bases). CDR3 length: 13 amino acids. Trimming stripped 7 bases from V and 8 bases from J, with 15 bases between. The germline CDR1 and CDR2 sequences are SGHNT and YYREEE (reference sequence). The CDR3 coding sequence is TGTGCCAGCGTATCGTCGGGGTCTGGGGAGCTGTTTTTT. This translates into CASVSSGSGELFF.